What follows are 32 T cell receptor beta chains derived from one specimen sequenced in a study of T cells after yellow fever vaccination. TCRdb analysed the 5' RACE reads with MiXCR anew, one entry per CDR3 protein. The repertoire includes around 300,000 distinct CDR3 sequences, about 4% of them detected once, and just under 25% sits in the top ten. The material was PBMCs, obtained 5 days after the yellow fever booster vaccination. The receptors derive from a man aged 18-30 years who received the YFV17D yellow fever vaccine.

This clonotype was observed a handful of times. At one end the junction does not follow the germline gene, possibly because of a read error. This chain joins TRBV6-5 and TRBJ1-1; the D gene is possibly TRBD1 (5 bases). This CDR3 has 13 residues. Germline lookup yields CDR1 MNHEY and CDR2 SVGAGI. The CDR3 bases are TGTGCCAGCAGTGGGACGGCTAACAATGAAGCTTTCTTT. Its protein is CASSGTANNEAFF.

This clonotype was counted only a few times. The rearrangement uses TRBV23-1 and TRBJ2-5; D remains ambiguous. TRBV23-1 is reported as an ORF; its role is uncertain. V was cut by 0 bases and J by 1 base, with 12 bases left in between. The CDR3 sequence is 16 residues long. CDR3 nucleotides: TGCGCCAGCAGTCAATCGAGGTCCTACTTCCAAGAGACCCAGTACTTC. Its protein is CASSQSRSYFQETQYF.

This clonotype occurred a few times. The V call is TRBV6-2 or TRBV6-3, the J call TRBJ2-2, with 8 positions matching TRBD2. Germline-derived CDR1 and CDR2 are MNHEY and SVGEGT. CDR3 length equals 16 residues. The ends lost 5 bases at V and 6 bases at J; junction bases unmatched: 11. The CDR3 here is CASSAGTSFPPGELFF. The CDR3, as DNA: TGTGCCAGCAGTGCGGGGACTAGTTTTCCGCCCGGGGAGCTGTTTTTT.

This clonotype was found a few times. The chain recombines TRBV28 with TRBJ1-4; D is undetermined. V lost 5 bases, J lost 3 bases, and 13 bases lay in between. The germline V gene encodes CDR1 MDHEN and CDR2 SYDVKM. The CDR3 is made up of 15 amino acids. In DNA form, the CDR3 reads TGTGCCAGCAGTACCAGGCGGGGAGCTAATGAAAAACTGTTTTTT. Amino acid sequence: CASSTRRGANEKLFF.

The V and J genes are TRBV5-1 and TRBJ2-5; TRBD2 agrees at 7 bases. CDR3 length: 15 residues. The V gene end was trimmed by 4 bases and the J gene end by 2 bases; junction bases not matched to a gene: 8. The germline V gene has CDR1 SGHRS and CDR2 YFSETQ. The chain's CDR3 is CASSPLGGRQETQYF. The CDR3 region has the DNA TGCGCCAGCAGCCCGCTGGGGGGGAGGCAAGAGACCCAGTACTTC. Variable domain in full (rest from reference TRBV5-1 and TRBJ2-5): KAGVTQTPRYLIKTRGQQVTLSCSPISGHRSVSWYQQTPGQGLQFLFEYFSETQRNKGNFPGRFSGRQFSNSRSEMNVSTLELGDSALYLCASSPLGGRQETQYFGPGTRLLVL.

Only a few counts were recorded for this clonotype. The chain combines TRBV2 with TRBJ2-3; D may be TRBD1 (6 bases). The germline CDR1 and CDR2 sequences are SNHLY and FYNNEI. V was trimmed by 5 bases and J by 2 bases, leaving 11 bases between them. The CDR3 runs to 14 residues. Here the CDR3 reads CASSPDRVTDTQYF. CDR3 in DNA: TGTGCCAGCAGTCCGGACAGAGTCACAGATACGCAGTATTTT.

The rearrangement links TRBV5-5 to TRBJ2-3; D assignment may be TRBD1 or TRBD2 (5 bases each). The CDR3 extends over 15 amino acids. With 4 bases removed from V and 2 bases from J, the gap between germline ends came to 14 bases. Germline values: CDR1 SGHKS, CDR2 YYEKEE (reference sequence). CDR3 amino acids: CASSLYPGTTDTQYF. CDR3 sequence (DNA): TGTGCCAGCAGCCTATATCCGGGGACCACAGATACGCAGTATTTT.

This clonotype was detected a few times. V gene TRBV7-3 combines with J gene TRBJ2-3; TRBD1 agrees at 9 bases. The CDR3 loop spans 17 amino acids. Per germline, CDR1 SGHTA and CDR2 FQGTGA. Trimming removed 5 bases from V and 0 bases from J; junction bases left unmatched: 9. CDR3 sequence (DNA): TGTGCCAGCAGCAAGACAGGGGGAGAACCTAGCACAGATACGCAGTATTTT. Its protein product is CASSKTGGEPSTDTQYF.

This clonotype was detected a few times. The gene calls are TRBV15 and TRBJ2-6, with D perhaps being TRBD1 or TRBD2 (6 bases each). Per the germline V gene, CDR1 is LNHNV and CDR2 is YYDKDF (reference sequence). There are 18 residues in the CDR3. Trimming stripped 3 bases from V and 0 bases from J, with 15 bases between. CDR3 in amino acids: CATSSPGVGLSGANVLTF. The CDR3 coding sequence is TGTGCCACCAGCAGCCCAGGGGTGGGACTCTCTGGGGCCAACGTCCTGACTTTC.

This clonotype was detected only a few times. This chain links TRBV6-5 with TRBJ2-7; 8 bases map to TRBD2. Germline V gene data show CDR1 as MNHEY and CDR2 as SVGAGI. The CDR3 covers 13 residues. The ends lost 5 bases at V and 4 bases at J; junction bases unmatched: 4. CDR3 sequence reads: CASSRGGAYEQYV. CDR3 DNA: TGTGCCAGCAGTCGGGGGGGCGCGTACGAGCAGTACGTC.

V gene TRBV6-5 combines with J gene TRBJ2-1, with 11 bases that match TRBD1. Germline CDR1 and CDR2: MNHEY and SVGAGI. The CDR3 length is 14 residues. V trimming: 6 bases; J trimming: 7 bases; junction bases outside the gene matches: 5. CDR3 sequence: CASRKGQGVNEQFF. The CDR3 bases are TGTGCCAGCAGGAAGGGACAGGGGGTTAATGAGCAGTTCTTC.

The table lists this clonotype with a few counts. The V gene is TRBV28, the J gene TRBJ1-2, with unresolved D. V lost 2 bases and J lost 6, with 10 bases in between. Germline V lookup: CDR1 MDHEN, CDR2 SYDVKM. CDR3 length equals 13 residues. The CDR3 sequence is CASSLPENDGYTF. The CDR3 nucleotides read TGTGCCAGCAGTTTACCGGAGAATGATGGCTACACCTTC.

The CDR3 spells CSARTGTGQETQYF. DNA for the CDR3: TGCAGTGCCCGAACCGGGACAGGGCAAGAGACCCAGTACTTC. The chain joins TRBV20-1 to TRBJ2-5, with 9 bases aligning to TRBD1. V shed 6 bases and J 2 bases; nucleotides not matched to a gene: 7. The CDR3 totals 14 residues. CDR1 and CDR2 from the germline V gene are DFQATT and SNEGSKA (reference sequence).

This clonotype was picked up a small number of times. The V call is TRBV7-3, the J call TRBJ2-3; D is possibly TRBD2 (6 bases). V lost 3 bases to trimming and J lost 8 bases, with 18 bases between them. The germline gives CDR1 SGHTA, CDR2 FQGTGA. The CDR3 length is 15 residues. The CDR3 sequence is CASSLRGPTDGTQYF. DNA for the CDR3: TGTGCCAGCAGCTTGCGGGGTCCCACAGATGGTACGCAGTATTTT.

In this sample, this clonotype turned up many times. The chain uses TRBV15 and TRBJ1-2, with 7 positions matching TRBD1. CDR3 length: 13 residues. The trim removed 4 bases at V and 13 bases at J, leaving 12 bases unmatched. From germline, CDR1 is LNHNV and CDR2 YYDKDF (reference sequence). The CDR3 coding sequence is TGTGCCACCAGCAAAAGGGGGCGGTTCTCCCCCACCTTC. Amino acid sequence: CATSKRGRFSPTF.

This clonotype appeared a few times. The chain links TRBV27 to TRBJ2-1; D possibly corresponds to TRBD1 (5 bases). CDR1 and CDR2 (germline): MNHEY, SMNVEV (reference sequence). The CDR3 has 14 residues. Trimming took 10 bases from V and 9 from J, leaving 22 bases between them. The CDR3 reads CATHPPQVTGEQFF. In nucleotides, the CDR3 is TGTGCCACACACCCCCCACAGGTTACCGGTGAGCAGTTCTTC.

This clonotype has a handful of counts. The rearrangement uses TRBV3-1 and TRBJ1-5, with no clear D. V was pared by 3 bases and J by 2 bases, with 14 bases between. The germline V gene encodes CDR1 LGHDT and CDR2 YNNKEL (reference sequence). The CDR3 spans 16 residues. This CDR3 reads CASSHGWAGGNQPQHF. CDR3 sequence (DNA): TGTGCCAGCAGCCATGGATGGGCCGGGGGCAATCAGCCCCAGCATTTT.

V and J are TRBV7-9 and TRBJ1-1; possibly TRBD1 for D (6 bases). Trimming cost V 5 bases and J 6 bases, with 16 bases left between them. The germline CDR1 and CDR2 sequences are SEHNR and FQNEAQ (reference sequence). CDR3 length: 14 residues. The DNA for the CDR3 is TGTGCCAGCAGCATACAGGGTAATGGTGCTGAAGCTTTCTTT. It yields the protein CASSIQGNGAEAFF.

This clonotype was counted a few times. The CDR3, as DNA: TGTGCCAGCAACCCTCTAGGCCGGGGGGGCCGCGAGCAGTTCTTC. Its translation: CASNPLGRGGREQFF. The chain recombines TRBV5-4 with TRBJ2-1; 8 nucleotides line up with TRBD2. J was trimmed by 10 bases and V by 6 bases; bases with no gene match: 15. The CDR3 totals 15 residues. The germline V gene encodes CDR1 SGHNT and CDR2 YYREEE (reference sequence).

This clonotype was seen many times. V gene TRBV7-6 combines with J gene TRBJ2-1; tentative D call: TRBD2 (6 bases). The CDR3 has 17 amino acids. The V and J ends lost 3 bases and 5 bases respectively, with 20 bases between them. CDR1 is SGHVS, CDR2 FNYEAQ, per germline. The CDR3 region is CASSFFVGGAENNEQFF. CDR3 in DNA: TGTGCCAGCAGCTTCTTTGTGGGAGGTGCCGAAAACAATGAGCAGTTCTTC.

The chain is built from TRBV7-8 and TRBJ1-2; TRBD1 matches at 9 bases. The CDR3 length is 14 residues. Looked up from germline, CDR1 is SGHVS and CDR2 is FQNEAQ. Losses at the gene ends were 5 bases for V and 8 bases for J; bases not matched to a gene: 9. The CDR3 nucleotides read TGTGCCAGCAGCCGGAGGGACAGGGTATTCGGCTACACCTTC. It codes for CASSRRDRVFGYTF.

The sample holds a few counts of this clonotype. This chain links TRBV5-1 with TRBJ1-1; no clear D. The CDR3 consists of 11 residues. V shed 5 bases and J shed 10 bases, with 12 bases lying between them. Germline V gene sequence: CDR1 SGHRS, CDR2 YFSETQ. DNA of the CDR3: TGCGCCAGCAGACCTTATGTGGTAGCTTTCTTT. Its protein product is CASRPYVVAFF.

The gene calls are TRBV2 and TRBJ1-6; D unresolved. V shed 7 bases and J shed 8 bases, with 6 bases lying between them. The germline gives CDR1 SNHLY, CDR2 FYNNEI. There are 11 residues in the CDR3. The CDR3 coding sequence is TGTGCCAGCAATCGGGATTCACCCCTCCACTTT. Translating gives CASNRDSPLHF.

The sample holds a few counts of this clonotype. This chain joins TRBV20-1 and TRBJ2-5; the D gene is possibly TRBD2 (7 bases). There are 15 residues in the CDR3. Germline lookup yields CDR1 DFQATT and CDR2 SNEGSKA (reference sequence). V lost 2 bases and J 1 base, leaving 14 bases between the germline ends. CDR3 sequence reads: CSARPGEGGQETQYF. Here the CDR3 DNA reads TGCAGTGCTAGACCAGGGGAGGGGGGCCAAGAGACCCAGTACTTC.

This clonotype has ten or more counts. The V call is TRBV7-2, the J call TRBJ2-5; 8 bases match TRBD1. CDR1 and CDR2 (germline): SGHTA, FQGNSA. After removal of 1 base from V and 3 bases from J, the junction contained 10 bases not matched to a gene. CDR3 length: 17 amino acids. The CDR3 nucleotides are TGTGCCAGCAGCTTAGTAAGTGGAGGACAGGGTGAAGAGACCCAGTACTTC. The encoded protein is CASSLVSGGQGEETQYF.

The chain carries TRBV7-2 and TRBJ2-2; 7 bases fit TRBD1. Germline V gene data show CDR1 as SGHTA and CDR2 as FQGNSA. The length of the CDR3 is 14 residues. With 8 bases clipped from V and 4 bases from J, the junction kept 7 bases outside the gene matches. The CDR3 sequence: CASAKGAGTGELFF. Written as DNA, the CDR3 is TGTGCCAGCGCCAAGGGGGCCGGCACCGGGGAGCTGTTTTTT.

This clonotype appeared a few times. The CDR3 DNA follows: TGTGCCAGCAGACCGACAGCCTTAGACTATGGCTACACCTTC. This encodes CASRPTALDYGYTF. J is TRBJ1-2 and V is TRBV3-1; maybe TRBD1 (5 bases). This CDR3 region has 14 residues. V lost 6 bases, J lost 3 bases, and 14 bases lay in between. Germline lookup yields CDR1 LGHDT and CDR2 YNNKEL (reference sequence).

This clonotype came up a few times. CDR3 loop: CASSPPGLAAQETQYF. CDR3 coding DNA: TGCGCCAGCAGCCCGCCGGGACTAGCGGCCCAAGAGACCCAGTACTTC. This sequence joins TRBV5-1 and TRBJ2-5; 11 bases agree with TRBD2. The CDR3 covers 16 residues. Per germline, CDR1 SGHRS and CDR2 YFSETQ. V dropped 4 bases and J dropped 1; count of bases not matched to a gene: 6.

V usage is TRBV4-2 and J usage is TRBJ1-6; 10 bases align to TRBD1. Germline lookup yields CDR1 LGHNA and CDR2 YNFKEQ. V lost 0 bases, J lost 14 bases, and 13 bases stayed unmatched. This CDR3 has 17 residues. For the CDR3, the DNA is TGTGCCAGCAGCCAAGAGGTGGGACAGGGGAGTAGTGAGGCCCTCCACTTT. This codes for CASSQEVGQGSSEALHF.

CDR3 sequence reads: CASRLLTPSRYEQYF. CDR3 nucleotides: TGTGCCAGCAGATTGCTAACACCATCTCGCTACGAGCAGTACTTC. The chain links TRBV5-6 to TRBJ2-7; D not certain. The CDR3 loop spans 15 amino acids. CDR1 and CDR2 from the germline V gene are SGHDT and YYEEEE. V was trimmed by 5 bases and J by 3 bases, leaving 18 bases between them.

J is TRBJ1-1 and V is TRBV27, with unresolved D. The CDR3 has 13 residues. The germline V gene has CDR1 MNHEY and CDR2 SMNVEV (reference sequence). V lost 5 bases and J 6 bases, leaving 13 bases between the germline ends. The CDR3 protein is CASSSDKAAEAFF. The CDR3 bases are TGTGCCAGCAGTAGTGATAAAGCCGCTGAAGCTTTCTTT.

V usage is TRBV12-3 or TRBV12-4 and J usage is TRBJ1-4; a weak D match, TRBD1 (5 bases). This CDR3 contains 15 residues. V dropped 4 bases and J dropped 8 bases, with 17 bases sitting between them. In DNA, the CDR3 is TGTGCCAGCAGTTATGGGGCACGAAAGGTCGAAAAACTGTTTTTT. Translated: CASSYGARKVEKLFF.